These T cell receptor beta chains were read from a single sample in a study of identical twins. In TCRdb, the 5' RACE reads were re-called with MiXCR into one record per CDR3 protein. The table records hundreds of thousands of distinct CDR3 sequences, over 8% of them present only once. The sequenced material came from memory (CD45RO+) T cells sorted from blood. These receptors all come from a woman aged 18-30 years in good health. Both conserved end residues are trimmed from each CDR3. D genes are given only for firm matches.

d_call v_call cdr3_aa
NA TRBV6-1 ASSLARDQPQH
TRBD1 TRBV7-2 ASRGTGGSNEQF
NA TRBV6-2/TRBV6-3 ASTPGVY
TRBD1 TRBV9 ASSGTGTVNTEAF
TRBD2 TRBV20-1 SARGPTSGRAGTDTQY
NA TRBV29-1 SVDLTGSDTQY
NA TRBV7-2 ASSLYGRLNYEQY
NA TRBV7-9 ASSPQGPGEQY
TRBD1 TRBV20-1 SATTPRDRDPYEQY
TRBD1 TRBV6-5 ATMTGVYGYT
TRBD2 TRBV11-2 ASSLDGTRTKNIQY
TRBD2 TRBV3-1 ASSYRLAGETGELF
NA TRBV3-1 ASSPWDVKGYT
NA TRBV12-3/TRBV12-4 ASRGTAQETQY
NA TRBV5-5 ASGFREKNTEAF
NA TRBV15 ATSRVTGAESKNIQY
NA TRBV30 ASTNSGNTIY
NA TRBV29-1 SALINTEAF
NA TRBV27 ASGGTLNPNEQF
NA TRBV18 ASSAGRKTVQETQY
NA TRBV21-1 ASSILAGGKADTQY
NA TRBV5-1 ASSRMTGELF
TRBD2 TRBV5-1 ASSLLPEGTSLGDTQY
TRBD2 TRBV15 ATSRGLAGGRNEQF
TRBD2 TRBV12-3/TRBV12-4 ASGRGEQF
NA TRBV2 ASGRGPGEKLF
NA TRBV30 AWSVYLGELF
NA TRBV20-1 SATADTIEGEQF
NA TRBV12-3/TRBV12-4 ASRAQGLRRDQPQH
NA TRBV9 ASSVSFVPSYNEQF